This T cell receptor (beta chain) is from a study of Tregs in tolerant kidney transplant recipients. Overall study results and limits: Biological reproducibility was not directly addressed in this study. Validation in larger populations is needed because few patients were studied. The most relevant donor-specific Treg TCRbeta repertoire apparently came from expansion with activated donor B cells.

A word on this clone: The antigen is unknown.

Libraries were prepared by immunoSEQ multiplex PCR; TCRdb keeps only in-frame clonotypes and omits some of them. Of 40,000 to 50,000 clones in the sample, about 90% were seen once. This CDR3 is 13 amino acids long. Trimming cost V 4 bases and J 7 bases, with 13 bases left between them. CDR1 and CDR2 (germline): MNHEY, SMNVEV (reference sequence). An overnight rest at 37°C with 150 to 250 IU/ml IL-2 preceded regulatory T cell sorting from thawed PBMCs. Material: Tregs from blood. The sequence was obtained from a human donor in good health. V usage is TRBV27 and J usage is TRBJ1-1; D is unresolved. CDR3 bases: TGTGCCAGCAGTTGGGCGGGATTAGGTGAAGCTTTCTTT. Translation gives CASSWAGLGEAFF.